This T cell receptor (beta chain) was sequenced during a study of spatial heterogeneity in lung cancer. Study information: Across tumor regions, counts of TCR transcripts showed a strong correlation with a T cell module score derived from matched bulk RNA-seq.

This clonotype occurred many times. The antigen remains unidentified. Each TCR cDNA molecule bore a unique molecular identifier. One entry per CDR3 protein, called by TCRdb with MiXCR from the 5' RACE reads. This table holds some 23,000 distinct CDR3 sequences, under 7.5% found once. The CDR3 has 16 amino acids. Trimming removed 5 bases from V and 8 bases from J; junction bases left unmatched: 12. CDR1 MDHEN and CDR2 SYDVKM come from the germline V gene. Regarding the study as a whole: Tumor mutation counts were tracked by expanded intratumoral alpha and beta TCR counts. Coverage estimated for tumor T cells reached 6% to 9% for alpha chains and 11% to 15% for beta chains.

Time point described: sample taken at primary tumor resection. Material for sequencing was whole RNA from tumor, nontumor lung or frozen PBMC, left unsorted. Sequencing used lung tumor tissue, obtained at surgery. The receptor was derived from a male donor with early-stage non-small cell lung cancer. The chain uses TRBV28 and TRBJ2-1, with TRBD1 matching over 10 bases. The CDR3 is CASSRYGDRGYHEQFF. CDR3 nucleotides: TGTGCCAGCAGTCGATACGGGGACAGGGGATATCATGAGCAGTTCTTC.